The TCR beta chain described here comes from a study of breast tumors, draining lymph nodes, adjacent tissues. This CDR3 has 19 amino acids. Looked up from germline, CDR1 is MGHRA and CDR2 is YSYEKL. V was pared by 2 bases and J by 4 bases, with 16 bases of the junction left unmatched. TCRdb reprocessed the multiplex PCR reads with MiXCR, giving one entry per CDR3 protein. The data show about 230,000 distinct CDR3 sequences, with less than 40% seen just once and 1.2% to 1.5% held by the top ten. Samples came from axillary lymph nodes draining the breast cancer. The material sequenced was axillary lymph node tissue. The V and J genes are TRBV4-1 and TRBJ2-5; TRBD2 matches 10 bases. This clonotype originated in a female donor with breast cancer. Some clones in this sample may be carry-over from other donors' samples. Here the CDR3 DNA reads TGCGCCAGCAGCCAATTAGGGGGACAAGCGGGAGGGCCTCGAGAGACCCAGTACTTC. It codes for CASSQLGGQAGGPRETQYF.